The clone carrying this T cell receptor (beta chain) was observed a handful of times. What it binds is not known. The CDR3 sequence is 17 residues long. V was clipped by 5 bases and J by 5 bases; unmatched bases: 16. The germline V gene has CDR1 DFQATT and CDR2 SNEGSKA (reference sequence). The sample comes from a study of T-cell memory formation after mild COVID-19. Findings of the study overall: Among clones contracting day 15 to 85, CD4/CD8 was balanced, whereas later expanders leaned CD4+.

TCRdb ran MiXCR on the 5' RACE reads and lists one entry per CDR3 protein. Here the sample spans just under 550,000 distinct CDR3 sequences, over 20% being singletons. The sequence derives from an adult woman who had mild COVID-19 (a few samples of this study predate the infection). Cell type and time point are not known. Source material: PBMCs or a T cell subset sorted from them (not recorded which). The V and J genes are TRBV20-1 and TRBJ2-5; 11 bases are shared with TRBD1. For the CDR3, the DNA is TGCAGTGCTCCCCAGGGGACAGGGGGTGGATTTGGTGAGACCCAGTACTTC. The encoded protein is CSAPQGTGGGFGETQYF.